This TCR beta chain was captured in a study of T cell changes during pregnancy in multiple sclerosis. This clone was counted once. This CDR3 has 13 amino acids. Trimming removed 4 bases at V and 7 bases at J, with 13 bases between. Per germline, CDR1 SGHVS and CDR2 FNYEAQ. Method: immunoSEQ multiplex PCR; TCRdb's copy keeps in-frame clones and lacks some. This table holds some 57,000 clones, roughly nine tenths found once. The sequence was obtained from a female donor with multiple sclerosis, enrolled in a pregnancy study. The chain combines TRBV7-6 with TRBJ1-2; D is ambiguous. The sample here was CD4+ T cells from peripheral blood mononuclear cells, taken in the first trimester of pregnancy. CDR3 protein: CASSSGAGSGYTF. CDR3 in DNA: TGTGCCAGCAGCTCAGGAGCGGGCTCTGGCTACACCTTC.